This is a list of T cell receptor beta chains from one sample in a study of shared clonotypes between healthy human individuals. TCRdb's table, derived via immunoSEQ multiplex PCR, lists solely in-frame clones and lacks some. The repertoire holds 2 million to 2.5 million clones, with over 85% as singletons. Sequencing input: naive CD4+ T cells from PBMCs. The receptors derive from a man younger than 35 in good health. Some clones in this sample may be carry-over from other donors' samples. Both conserved end residues are part of each CDR3. The D gene is left open where the match is weak. Clone size is given for some rows only: seen once, a few or many times, or a class if the clone is expanded.

d_gene | abundance | j_gene | v_gene | CDR3aa | CDR3nt
- | - | TRBJ2-3 | TRBV6-1 | CASIPEYSTDTQYF | TGTGCCAGCATTCCCGAGTATAGCACAGATACGCAGTATTTT
- | - | TRBJ2-5 | TRBV5-1 | CASSLAGYQETQYF | TGCGCCAGCAGCTTGGCCGGGTACCAAGAGACCCAGTACTTC
- | - | TRBJ2-1 | TRBV7-2 | CASSPRTALSYNEQFF | TGTGCCAGCAGCCCCCGGACGGCTTTATCCTACAATGAGCAGTTCTTC
TRBD2 | - | TRBJ2-4 | TRBV5-6 | CASSSPSGRRGNIQYF | TGTGCCAGCAGCTCCCCTAGCGGGAGGAGGGGAAACATTCAGTACTTC
TRBD1 | - | TRBJ2-7 | TRBV30 | CAWGQGETYEQYF | TGTGCCTGGGGACAGGGTGAAACCTACGAGCAGTACTTC
- | - | TRBJ1-5 | TRBV19 | CASRTGYNQPQHF | TGTGCCAGTAGAACAGGTTACAATCAGCCCCAGCATTTT
- | few | TRBJ1-1 | TRBV30 | CAWKWDMITEAFF | TGTGCCTGGAAATGGGACATGATCACTGAAGCTTTCTTT
TRBD1 | - | TRBJ1-3 | TRBV11-3 | CASSSGTGGITGDTIYF | TGTGCCAGCAGCTCCGGGACAGGGGGCATAACAGGGGACACCATATATTTT
TRBD2 | - | TRBJ2-4 | TRBV5-8 | CASSSGLADKNIQYF | TGTGCCAGCAGCTCGGGACTAGCGGATAAAAACATTCAGTACTTC
- | - | TRBJ1-1 | TRBV6-1 | CASSVSLQAPEAFF | TGTGCCAGCAGTGTCAGCTTACAGGCCCCTGAAGCTTTCTTT
TRBD1 | - | TRBJ2-7 | TRBV28 | CATHRGPYEQYF | TGTGCCACCCACAGGGGACCCTACGAGCAGTACTTC
- | - | TRBJ1-3 | TRBV28 | CASSLVTNTIYF | TGTGCCAGCAGTTTGGTGACAAACACCATATATTTT
- | - | TRBJ2-2 | TRBV15 | CATSREGNTGELFF | TGTGCCACCAGCAGAGAAGGGAACACCGGGGAGCTGTTTTTT
- | - | TRBJ2-7 | TRBV7-3 | CASSPGVYPYEQYF | TGTGCCAGCAGCCCAGGAGTATATCCCTACGAGCAGTACTTC
TRBD1 | - | TRBJ1-1 | TRBV19 | CASRDRGQLMNTEAFF | TGTGCCAGTCGGGACAGGGGGCAACTCATGAACACTGAAGCTTTCTTT
- | - | TRBJ1-4 | TRBV6-1 | CASSAPPGRPGGEKLFF | TGTGCCAGCAGTGCCCCTCCGGGACGTCCGGGAGGTGAAAAACTGTTTTTT
- | - | TRBJ1-1 | TRBV10-3 | CAITPEGWNTEAFF | TGTGCCATCACGCCAGAAGGATGGAACACTGAAGCTTTCTTT
- | - | TRBJ1-4 | TRBV28 | CASATNEKLFF | TGTGCCAGCGCAACTAATGAAAAACTGTTTTTT
- | - | TRBJ2-1 | TRBV30 | CAWGRSNEQFF | TGTGCCTGGGGTCGCTCCAATGAGCAGTTCTTC
TRBD1 | - | TRBJ1-2 | TRBV11-2 | CASHNIKRQGANGYTF | TGTGCCAGCCACAATATCAAACGACAGGGGGCGAATGGCTACACCTTC
- | - | TRBJ2-7 | TRBV28 | CASTVGGKGPAAYEQYF | TGTGCCAGCACCGTAGGGGGGAAGGGGCCTGCTGCCTACGAGCAGTACTTC
- | once | TRBJ2-7 | TRBV27 | CASSLQGRNYEQYF | TGTGCCAGCAGTCTACAGGGTAGGAACTACGAGCAGTACTTC
- | once | TRBJ1-4 | TRBV6-1 | CASSRQGSTNEKLFF | TGTGCCAGCAGCCGCCAGGGATCGACTAATGAAAAACTGTTTTTT
TRBD1 | - | TRBJ1-2 | TRBV19 | CASSPTGTGVDYGYTF | TGTGCCAGTAGTCCTACCGGGACAGGGGTCGACTATGGCTACACCTTC
- | once | TRBJ2-5 | TRBV7-2 | CASSLEQGRRETQYF | TGTGCCAGCAGCTTAGAGCAGGGGAGGAGAGAGACCCAGTACTTC
- | - | TRBJ2-7 | TRBV6-1 | CASSEAAGPYEQYF | TGTGCCAGCAGTGAAGCGGCTGGGCCGTACGAGCAGTACTTC
TRBD2 | - | TRBJ2-1 | TRBV29-1 | CSVVPGGVEQFF | TGCAGCGTTGTTCCGGGAGGGGTTGAGCAGTTCTTC
- | - | TRBJ2-5 | TRBV5-6 | CASSLFSGQTQETQYF | TGTGCCAGCAGCTTGTTCTCTGGGCAGACCCAAGAGACCCAGTACTTC
TRBD2 | - | TRBJ2-7 | TRBV4-3 | CASSQTLAGGFNEQYF | TGCGCCAGCAGCCAGACACTAGCGGGAGGCTTTAACGAGCAGTACTTC
TRBD1 | - | TRBJ2-3 | TRBV27 | CASSPRGLGITDTQYF | TGTGCCAGCAGTCCCAGGGGGCTAGGGATCACAGATACGCAGTATTTT
- | - | TRBJ1-3 | TRBV4-1 | CASRTRGLPGNTIYF | TGCGCCAGCAGAACCCGGGGCCTCCCTGGAAACACCATATATTTT
- | - | TRBJ1-1 | TRBV11-2 | CASSLFMGVGTEAFF | TGTGCCAGCAGCTTATTTATGGGGGTAGGGACTGAAGCTTTCTTT
- | - | TRBJ2-4 | TRBV5-4 | CASSSHTGKGAKNIQYF | TGTGCCAGCAGCTCACATACAGGGAAGGGGGCCAAAAACATTCAGTACTTC
- | - | TRBJ2-2 | TRBV7-3 | CASSLLSPTGELFF | TGTGCCAGCAGCTTATTGTCCCCCACCGGGGAGCTGTTTTTT
- | - | TRBJ1-2 | TRBV21-1 | CASSKDGKGGYTF | TGTGCCAGCAGCAAAGATGGAAAGGGGGGCTACACCTTC
- | - | TRBJ2-2 | TRBV29-1 | CSVAVNTGELFF | TGCAGCGTGGCGGTTAACACCGGGGAGCTGTTTTTT
- | once | TRBJ2-7 | TRBV5-4 | CASSATGKGYEQYF | TGTGCCAGCAGCGCAACAGGAAAAGGGTACGAGCAGTACTTC
- | - | TRBJ2-7 | TRBV11-2 | CASSLGGGPYEQYF | TGTGCCAGCAGCTTAGGGGGCGGTCCCTACGAGCAGTACTTC
- | - | TRBJ1-4 | TRBV15 | CATSREGYANEKLFF | TGTGCCACCAGCAGAGAAGGGTATGCTAATGAAAAACTGTTTTTT